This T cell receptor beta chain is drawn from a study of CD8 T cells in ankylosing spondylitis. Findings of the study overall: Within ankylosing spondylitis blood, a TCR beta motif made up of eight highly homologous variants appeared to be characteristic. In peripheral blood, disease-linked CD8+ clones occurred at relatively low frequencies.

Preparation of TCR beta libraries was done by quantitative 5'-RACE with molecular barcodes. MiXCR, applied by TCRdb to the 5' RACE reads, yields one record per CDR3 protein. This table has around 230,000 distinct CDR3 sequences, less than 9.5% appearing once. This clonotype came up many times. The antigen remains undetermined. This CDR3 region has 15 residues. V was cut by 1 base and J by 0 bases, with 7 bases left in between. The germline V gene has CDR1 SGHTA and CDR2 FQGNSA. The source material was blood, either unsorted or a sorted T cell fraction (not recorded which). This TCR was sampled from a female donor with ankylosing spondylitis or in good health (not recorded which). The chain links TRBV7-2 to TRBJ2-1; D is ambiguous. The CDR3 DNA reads TGTGCCAGCAGCTTAGACTTGGGCTCCTACAATGAGCAGTTCTTC. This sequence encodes CASSLDLGSYNEQFF.